The present TCR beta chain was sequenced within a study of blood T cell repertoires in COVID-19. Germline values: CDR1 LGHDT, CDR2 YNNKEL (reference sequence). The J segment lost 3 bases and the V segment lost 4 bases, leaving 6 bases of the junction unmatched. The length of the CDR3 is 15 residues. Sequencing was performed with immunoSEQ multiplex PCR; in TCRdb, only in-frame clones are kept and a portion is missing. The table includes about 140,000 clones, about 80% detected once. The chain has TRBV3-1 (or the pseudogene TRBV3-2) and TRBJ2-1; 7 bases are a match to TRBD2. Sequencing was carried out using peripheral blood. The receptor comes from a human donor in a cohort sampled during active COVID-19. CDR3 sequence reads: CASSPSGGIYNEQFF. The CDR3 DNA reads TGTGCCAGCAGCCCTTCCGGGGGGATCTACAATGAGCAGTTCTTC.